A selection of T cell receptor beta chains follows, all from one sample in a study of regulatory T cells in long-lasting Graves disease. TCRdb recomputed calls from the multiplex PCR reads with MiXCR, one row per CDR3 protein. The sample yields roughly 410,000 distinct CDR3 sequences, roughly 15% seen once. These data were also filed under a second study, of T cells in Graves' hyperthyroidism and ophthalmopathy.

Material: peripheral blood mononuclear cells (PBMCs), obtained at new diagnosis, from a patient treated with antithyroid drugs. These TCRs come from a woman aged 40 to 50 with Graves disease. Both conserved end residues are part of each CDR3. A D gene is named only where the DNA matches it firmly. Where a row states a size, it is once, few, many or the class of an expanded clone; other rows omit it.

TRBJ2-5 TRBD1 TRBV28 many CASSSPHRGPRETQYF TGTGCCAGCAGTTCCCCGCACAGGGGGCCACGAGAGACCCAGTACTTC
TRBJ2-5 TRBD1 TRBV28 many CASSLSGQGKTQYF TGTGCCAGCAGTTTGTCAGGACAGGGAAAGACCCAGTACTTC
TRBJ1-1 TRBD1 TRBV19 many CASSPWGQTNTEAFF TGTGCCAGTAGTCCCTGGGGACAGACGAACACTGAAGCTTTCTTT
TRBJ2-1 TRBD2 TRBV18 many CASSPSLAGPPEQFF TGTGCCAGCTCACCTTCACTAGCGGGCCCCCCTGAGCAGTTCTTC
TRBJ2-2 TRBD2 TRBV12-3/TRBV12-4 many CATLPPTSGTNTGELFF TGTGCCACCTTGCCCCCGACTAGCGGGACCAACACCGGGGAGCTGTTTTTT
TRBJ1-1 . TRBV10-3 many CAISESGTNTEAFF TGTGCCATCAGTGAGTCTGGCACCAACACTGAAGCTTTCTTT
TRBJ1-5 TRBD1 TRBV2 many CASSQGARSNQPQHF TGTGCCAGCAGTCAGGGGGCGCGTAGCAATCAGCCCCAGCATTTT
TRBJ1-1 . TRBV30 few CAWSVPGGLNTEAFF TGTGCCTGGAGTGTACCCGGTGGGTTGAACACTGAAGCTTTCTTT
TRBJ2-1 . TRBV20-1 many CSARDRTQYNEQFF TGCAGTGCTAGAGATCGGACACAATACAATGAGCAGTTCTTC
TRBJ2-7 . TRBV13 . CASSRRAALNEQYF TGTGCCAGCAGCCGGCGGGCAGCCTTAAATGAGCAGTACTTC
TRBJ2-1 TRBD1 TRBV11-2 many CASSLDQGTGSSYNEQFF TGTGCCAGCAGCTTAGATCAAGGGACAGGCAGCTCCTACAATGAGCAGTTCTTC
TRBJ2-1 TRBD1 TRBV11-3 many CASSPWDRETYNEQFF TGTGCCAGCAGCCCCTGGGACAGGGAAACCTACAATGAGCAATTCTTC
TRBJ2-2 . TRBV20-1 . CSARRGGTGELFF TGCAGTGCTAGGAGGGGGGGCACCGGGGAGCTGTTTTTT
TRBJ2-1 . TRBV7-2 many CASSLVGKSRSHEQFF TGTGCCAGCAGCTTAGTCGGGAAGAGTCGGTCTCATGAGCAGTTCTTC
TRBJ2-7 TRBD1 TRBV7-9 many CASSHTPGQGAYEQYF TGTGCCAGCAGCCACACACCGGGACAGGGAGCGTACGAGCAGTACTTC
TRBJ2-7 TRBD1 TRBV20-1 many CSAVRGQGVWEQYF TGCAGTGCTGTCCGCGGACAGGGGGTGTGGGAGCAGTACTTC
TRBJ2-5 . TRBV25-1 few CASSDSTRAPETQYF TGTGCCAGCAGTGACTCGACTCGGGCTCCGGAGACCCAGTACTTC
TRBJ1-4 TRBD1 TRBV28 many CASRLTGTATNEKLFF TGTGCCAGCAGGCTTACAGGGACAGCAACTAATGAAAAACTGTTTTTT
TRBJ2-1 TRBD2 TRBV12-3/TRBV12-4 few CASRGTSGTHEQFF TGTGCCAGCAGGGGGACTAGCGGGACCCATGAGCAGTTCTTC
TRBJ1-5 TRBD1 TRBV2 many CASSEIGTDNQPQHF TGTGCCAGCAGTGAGATTGGGACAGATAATCAGCCCCAGCATTTT
TRBJ2-3 TRBD1 TRBV12-3/TRBV12-4 few CASSYRGPTSTDTQYF TGTGCCAGCAGTTACAGGGGGCCGACTAGCACAGATACGCAGTATTTT
TRBJ1-6 . TRBV10-3 many CAISESFGSPLHF TGTGCCATCAGTGAGTCGTTTGGTTCACCCCTCCACTTT
TRBJ1-5 . TRBV4-1 few CASSQFSSSNQPQHF TGCGCCAGCAGCCAATTTTCAAGTAGCAATCAGCCCCAGCATTTT
TRBJ2-3 TRBD1 TRBV7-3 . CASSRSGQATDTQYF TGTGCCAGCAGCAGATCGGGACAGGCCACAGATACGCAGTATTTT
TRBJ2-1 TRBD1 TRBV29-1 once CSVEGAGTGAHDEQFF TGCAGCGTTGAGGGGGCCGGGACAGGGGCGCACGATGAGCAGTTCTTC
TRBJ2-7 . TRBV27 many CASSLNSGTSSYEQYF TGTGCCAGCAGTTTAAATTCCGGGACCAGCTCCTACGAGCAGTACTTC
TRBJ2-3 TRBD1 TRBV7-9 many CASSSGQGGIDTQYF TGTGCCAGCAGCTCAGGACAGGGCGGCATAGATACGCAGTATTTT
TRBJ2-5 TRBD1 TRBV3-1 many CASSSTGAPETQYF TGTGCCAGCAGCTCCACAGGGGCCCCAGAGACCCAGTACTTC
TRBJ1-1 . TRBV11-2 many CASSLSSALNTEAFF TGTGCCAGCAGCTTATCCTCAGCTCTGAACACTGAAGCTTTCTTT
TRBJ2-3 . TRBV6-2/TRBV6-3 . CASSYSGEDTDTQYF TGTGCCAGCAGTTACTCGGGGGAGGACACAGATACGCAGTATTTT
TRBJ2-3 . TRBV28 many CATAGSLDTSTDTQYF TGTGCCACCGCGGGCTCTCTGGACACTAGCACAGATACGCAGTATTTT
TRBJ2-5 . TRBV28 many CASRQLGAIESFQTQYF TGTGCCAGCAGGCAACTCGGGGCAATCGAGAGTTTCCAGACTCAGTACTTC
TRBJ1-1 . TRBV6-2/TRBV6-3 many CASSEIPNRANRKNTEAFF TGTGCCAGCAGTGAAATCCCTAACCGGGCCAATAGAAAGAACACTGAAGCTTTCTTT
TRBJ1-2 . TRBV28 many CASSFLGRRYYGYTF TGTGCCAGCAGTTTTTTGGGCAGAAGATACTATGGCTACACCTTC
TRBJ2-3 TRBD1 TRBV12-5 many CASRIGTGDTDTQYF TGTGCTAGCCGAATTGGGACAGGGGACACAGATACGCAGTATTTT
TRBJ2-5 TRBD1 TRBV30 . CAWSPTGGLETQYF TGTGCCTGGAGTCCGACAGGGGGCTTAGAGACCCAGTACTTC
TRBJ2-5 TRBD1 TRBV11-1 many CASSPPDRVETQYF TGTGCCAGCAGCCCCCCTGACAGGGTAGAGACCCAGTACTTC
TRBJ1-2 TRBD1 TRBV6-1 . CASSGWTGGDYGYTF TGTGCCAGCAGTGGATGGACAGGTGGGGACTATGGCTACACCTTC
TRBJ1-2 TRBD1 TRBV6-5 few CASSYDPRTGAGGYTF TGTGCCAGCAGTTACGACCCCCGCACAGGGGCGGGTGGCTACACCTTC
TRBJ2-7 . TRBV6-5 many CASSYSPYSYEQYF TGTGCCAGCAGTTACTCTCCCTATTCCTACGAGCAGTACTTC
TRBJ2-5 TRBD2 TRBV2 once CASSELAGLQETQYF TGTGCCAGCAGTGAACTAGCGGGACTTCAAGAGACCCAGTACTTC
TRBJ2-7 . TRBV12-5 . CASGFGPSYEQYF TGTGCTAGTGGTTTCGGACCCTCCTACGAGCAGTACTTC
TRBJ2-7 . TRBV7-8 . CASSLAFRYSYEQYF TGTGCCAGCAGCTTAGCGTTCCGGTACTCCTACGAGCAGTACTTC
TRBJ2-2 . TRBV7-9 many CASSSPLAVRQDSTGELFF TGTGCCAGCAGCTCCCCCTTGGCTGTACGACAGGACTCCACCGGGGAGCTGTTTTTT
TRBJ2-7 . TRBV28 many CASGPWGVGGNSYEQYF TGTGCCAGCGGGCCTTGGGGAGTGGGAGGTAACTCCTACGAGCAGTACTTC
TRBJ2-1 TRBD2 TRBV5-1 few CASSPSGANEQFF TGCGCCAGCAGCCCTAGCGGGGCCAATGAGCAGTTCTTC